The clone carrying this T cell receptor (beta chain) turned up a few times. Its antigen is currently unknown. V was clipped by 8 bases and J by 4 bases; unmatched bases: 7. Per the germline V gene, CDR1 is ENHRY and CDR2 is SYGVKD. The CDR3 loop spans 13 amino acids. The sample originates from a study of identical twins. TCRdb passed the 5' RACE reads through MiXCR, listing each CDR3 protein once. This sample carries under 350,000 distinct CDR3 sequences, roughly 9.8% of them seen once, and the ten largest clones take approximately 6.6%. Whole-study results and caveats: Monozygotic twin pairs showed more out-of-frame TCR alpha sharing than models estimated.

In addition, the sample was reused for a study of yellow fever vaccine responses in identical twins.

The sequenced sample consisted of CD8+ T cells sorted from blood. The rearrangement joins TRBV10-3 to TRBJ1-1; 7 positions agree with TRBD1. This TCR derives from a woman aged 18-29 years in good health. The CDR3 is CAIWDSLTTEAFF. CDR3 DNA: TGTGCCATCTGGGACAGCTTAACCACTGAAGCTTTCTTT.